A single sample is the source of the 20 T cell receptor beta chains below, sequenced in a study of blood T cell repertoires in COVID-19. The data were produced by immunoSEQ multiplex PCR, yet TCRdb's version contains in-frame clones alone and is incomplete. The sample yields 200,000 or so clones, approximately 84% seen once. Sequencing was carried out using PBMCs or T cells enriched from blood (not recorded which). The receptor source for this set is a man in his forties who had recovered from COVID-19.

V is TRBV7-2 and J is TRBJ1-2; 7 positions agree with TRBD1. The CDR3 sequence is 14 residues long. CDR1 SGHTA and CDR2 FQGNSA come from the germline V gene. V lost 6 bases, J lost 6 bases, and 10 bases stayed unmatched. The CDR3 DNA is TGTGCCAGCAGGGTGGGTAGGGGGCAGGATGGCTACACCTTC. Its protein product is CASRVGRGQDGYTF. The entire variable domain, with the rest obtained from reference TRBV7-2 and TRBJ1-2, is as follows: GAGVSQSPSNKVTEKGKDVELRCDPISGHTALYWYRQSLGQGLEFLIYFQGNSAPDKSGLPSDRFSAERTGGSVSTLTIQRTQQEDSAVYLCASRVGRGQDGYTFGSGTRLTVV.

The CDR3 loop reads CASSLGLAGGFGSEQYF. The CDR3 DNA sequence: TGTGCCAGCAGCCTGGGACTAGCGGGGGGTTTTGGAAGCGAGCAGTACTTC. V gene TRBV4-2 combines with J gene TRBJ2-7, with TRBD2 identical over 15 bases. This CDR3 is built from 17 residues. The trim removed 4 bases at V and 6 bases at J, leaving 10 bases unmatched. Germline CDR1 and CDR2: LGHNA and YNFKEQ.

The chain is built from TRBV3-1 (or the pseudogene TRBV3-2) and TRBJ1-1, with D possibly matching TRBD1 (5 bases). The CDR3 length is 13 residues. V lost 1 base and J 8 bases, leaving 11 bases between the germline ends. Germline V gene sequence: CDR1 LGHDT, CDR2 YNNKEL (reference sequence). The DNA of the CDR3 is TGTGCCAGCAGCCAAGGTCCAGGGCGGGAAGCTTTCTTT. Protein: CASSQGPGREAFF.

This clone was picked up a small number of times. The rearrangement uses TRBV28 and TRBJ1-6, with D perhaps matching TRBD1 (5 bases). CDR3 size: 16 residues. Germline loops: CDR1 MDHEN, CDR2 SYDVKM. Trimming pared 0 bases from V and 10 bases from J, leaving 16 bases between. The CDR3 protein is CASSLWRGGFRSPLHF. The CDR3 region has the DNA TGTGCCAGCAGTTTATGGAGGGGAGGTTTCCGATCACCCCTCCACTTT. Full variable domain (outside the CDR3, taken from reference TRBV28 and TRBJ1-6): DVKVTQSSRYLVKRTGEKVFLECVQDMDHENMFWYRQDPGLGLRLIYFSYDVKMKEKGDIPEGYSVSREKKERFSLILESASTNQTSMYLCASSLWRGGFRSPLHFGNGTRLTVT.

The chain uses TRBV5-4 and TRBJ1-1; D is undetermined. The CDR3 sequence is 14 residues long. Trimming left V 0 bases short and J 1 base short, with 7 bases between. The germline CDR1 and CDR2 sequences are SGHNT and YYREEE (reference sequence). This CDR3 reads CASSLGHPNTEAFF. In nucleotides, the CDR3 is TGTGCCAGCAGCTTGGGACATCCGAACACTGAAGCTTTCTTT.

This chain uses TRBV6-1 with TRBJ1-5; D perhaps matches TRBD1 (6 bases). Germline values: CDR1 MNHNS, CDR2 SASEGT. This CDR3 is 15 amino acids long. Deletions cut 7 bases from V and 2 bases from J, with 15 bases between. In DNA, the CDR3 is TGTGCCAGCATCAACAGGGAGTTGGGCAATCAGCCCCAGCATTTT. Residues: CASINRELGNQPQHF.

As concerns this clone: The same CDR3 arises from other DNA sequences in this sample as well. This sequence joins TRBV5-6 and TRBJ1-1; D uncertain. CDR3 length: 11 amino acids. Germline lookup yields CDR1 SGHDT and CDR2 YYEEEE. V dropped 4 bases and J dropped 3 bases, with 4 bases sitting between them. CDR3 loop: CASSLYTEAFF. CDR3 sequence (DNA): TGTGCCAGCAGCCTTTACACTGAAGCTTTCTTT.

The chain uses TRBV6-5 and TRBJ1-2; D is perhaps TRBD1 (5 bases). The germline V and J ends were trimmed by 6 bases and 8 bases, with 22 bases remaining between them. CDR3 size: 15 residues. The germline V gene encodes CDR1 MNHEY and CDR2 SVGAGI. In DNA, the CDR3 is TGTGCCAGCAGAGGTGACAGAAGGAAGGGTAGAGGCTACACCTTC. It yields the protein CASRGDRRKGRGYTF.

J is TRBJ1-4 and V is TRBV7-9; D might be TRBD1 (5 bases). Germline assignment: CDR1 SEHNR and CDR2 FQNEAQ (reference sequence). The CDR3 totals 14 residues. V was cut by 7 bases and J by 6 bases, with 15 bases left in between. The CDR3 bases are TGTGCCAGCACCAAGCAGGGCCGGGATGAAAAACTGTTTTTT. It specifies CASTKQGRDEKLFF.

V gene TRBV4-1 combines with J gene TRBJ2-3, with D possibly matching TRBD2 (5 bases). CDR3 size: 15 residues. Germline CDR1 reads MGHRA; CDR2 reads YSYEKL. Trimming left V 4 bases short and J 2 bases short, with 13 bases between. CDR3 bases: TGCGCCAGCAGCCCCTCGGCAGCGGTCACAGATACGCAGTATTTT. Residues: CASSPSAAVTDTQYF.

This chain connects TRBV5-1 to TRBJ1-1, with D perhaps TRBD1 (6 bases). This CDR3 contains 14 residues. V was shortened by 4 bases and J by 0 bases, with 10 bases between the two germline ends. The germline CDR1 and CDR2 sequences are SGHRS and YFSETQ. CDR3 nucleotide sequence: TGCGCCAGCAGCCAGGGGTTCCTGAACACTGAAGCTTTCTTT. This encodes CASSQGFLNTEAFF. Based on the CDR3 plus reference TRBV5-1 and TRBJ1-1, the full variable domain is KAGVTQTPRYLIKTRGQQVTLSCSPISGHRSVSWYQQTPGQGLQFLFEYFSETQRNKGNFPGRFSGRQFSNSRSEMNVSTLELGDSALYLCASSQGFLNTEAFFGQGTRLTVV.

The chain has TRBV15 and TRBJ1-5; D gene unclear. CDR1 is LNHNV, CDR2 YYDKDF, per germline (reference sequence). The V end was cut by 1 base, the J end by 0 bases, with 7 bases between. The CDR3 loop spans 15 amino acids. The CDR3 DNA reads as TGTGCCACCAGCAGAGGACAATATAGCAATCAGCCCCAGCATTTT. Amino acids: CATSRGQYSNQPQHF.

V usage is TRBV9 and J usage is TRBJ2-2; perhaps TRBD2 as D (6 bases). Germline V gene lookup returns CDR1 SGDLS and CDR2 YYNGEE. The ends were cut back, 2 bases at V and 7 bases at J, with 18 bases in the middle. The CDR3 spans 16 residues. CDR3 nucleotides: TGTGCCAGCAGCGTTGGGACTTTCGCAGGGTACGGGGAGCTGTTTTTT. It is translated as CASSVGTFAGYGELFF.

The chain joins TRBV20-1 to TRBJ1-1; D gene ambiguous. Germline V lookup: CDR1 DFQATT, CDR2 SNEGSKA (reference sequence). The length of the CDR3 is 11 residues. The V end lost 5 bases, the J end lost 12 bases, and 16 bases lay between the germline ends. Here the CDR3 reads CSAEGGRSTFF. The CDR3 DNA follows: TGCAGTGCTGAGGGCGGGAGGTCTACTTTCTTT.

The gene calls are TRBV19 and TRBJ1-2, with 9 bases matching TRBD1. Germline V gives CDR1 LNHDA, CDR2 SQIVND (reference sequence). V lost 5 bases and J lost 8; bases outside the gene matches: 12. This CDR3 has 15 amino acids. CDR3: CASSPPRDRAFGYTF. Here the CDR3 DNA reads TGTGCCAGTAGTCCACCCCGGGACAGGGCGTTCGGCTACACCTTC.

This chain uses TRBV15 with TRBJ2-5; unclear D gene. CDR1 and CDR2 (germline): LNHNV, YYDKDF (reference sequence). V dropped 9 bases and J dropped 4 bases, with 12 bases sitting between them. The CDR3 totals 12 residues. CDR3 protein: CATSAWAETQYF. The CDR3 DNA reads TGTGCCACTTCCGCGTGGGCAGAGACCCAGTACTTC. Supplemented by reference TRBV15 and TRBJ2-5, the full variable domain reads DAMVIQNPRYQVTQFGKPVTLSCSQTLNHNVMYWYQQKSSQAPKLLFHYYDKDFNNEADTPDNFQSRRPNTSFCFLDIRSPGLGDTAMYLCATSAWAETQYFGPGTRLLVL.

The gene calls are TRBV28 and TRBJ1-6; D is unclear. The CDR3 consists of 14 residues. V shed 3 bases and J shed 10 bases, with 13 bases lying between them. Germline V gives CDR1 MDHEN, CDR2 SYDVKM. CDR3 nucleotide sequence: TGTGCCAGCAGTTTTAGACGCTCGGGATCACCCCTCCACTTT. Its translation: CASSFRRSGSPLHF.

The rearrangement joins TRBV6-6 to TRBJ1-4; 8 bases align to TRBD1. Trimming at V came to 5 bases and at J to 6 bases, leaving 5 bases not matched to a gene. The CDR3 runs to 14 residues. The germline V gene has CDR1 MNHNY and CDR2 SVGAGI (reference sequence). CDR3 sequence reads: CASSRQGLDEKLFF. The CDR3 DNA reads TGTGCCAGCAGTCGACAGGGGTTAGATGAAAAACTGTTTTTT.

This rearrangement joins TRBV9 to TRBJ1-5; 9 bases are shared with TRBD1. Per the germline V gene, CDR1 is SGDLS and CDR2 is YYNGEE. This CDR3 is 17 amino acids long. Germline trimming cut 4 bases from V and 0 bases from J; bases unmatched to any gene: 8. CDR3 region: CASSPGQGTYSNQPQHF. The DNA for the CDR3 is TGTGCCAGCAGCCCCGGACAGGGGACTTATAGCAATCAGCCCCAGCATTTT.

This chain joins TRBV7-9 and TRBJ1-6, with 9 nucleotides matching TRBD1. The J segment lost 7 bases and the V segment lost 3 bases, leaving 7 bases of the junction unmatched. The CDR3 totals 16 residues. Germline CDR1 is SEHNR and CDR2 is FQNEAQ (reference sequence). CDR3 in DNA: TGTGCCAGCAGCTTTGGACTGGACAGGGGCAATTCACCCCTCCACTTT. This encodes CASSFGLDRGNSPLHF.